In its sample, the clone carrying this T cell receptor beta chain was seen a few times. The source of the sample is a study of blood T cell repertoires in COVID-19. Study-level information: COVID-19 samples, acute and convalescent, were from the United States, Italy and Spain. From T cells, B-cell-depleted T cells, or PBMCs came the material, which was cDNA or gDNA.

Authors' methods: Estimated nucleated cell counts came from reference gene primer amplification. Here immunoSEQ multiplex PCR was the method, and the copy in TCRdb shows in-frame clones only, minus some. That table furnishes V, J and clone size, whereas the DNA furnished D and trimming. The table shows under 300,000 clones, with 75% to 85% occurring only once. Germline V gives CDR1 MGHRA, CDR2 YSYEKL. J was trimmed by 8 bases and V by 0 bases; bases with no gene match: 9. The CDR3 contains 15 residues. Sequencing was performed on peripheral blood. This chain connects TRBV4-1 to TRBJ1-2, with 7 bases lining up with TRBD1. The source is a man in his forties who had recovered from COVID-19. The CDR3 protein is CASSQDAPTGNGYTF. CDR3 nucleotides: TGCGCCAGCAGCCAAGATGCTCCGACAGGGAACGGCTACACCTTC.